The 24 T cell receptor beta chains listed next were all sequenced from one sample in a study of T cell changes during pregnancy in multiple sclerosis. Assay: immunoSEQ multiplex PCR; the TCRdb copy retains only in-frame clones and omits some. The sample lists some 60,000 clones; 90% were seen once. Specimen: peripheral blood, collected in the third trimester of pregnancy. The receptors were gathered from a female donor in good health, enrolled as a control in a pregnancy study.

CDR3 residues: CASSLDGTGTYEQYF. CDR3 nucleotide sequence: TGTGCCAGCAGCTTAGACGGGACAGGGACCTACGAGCAGTACTTC. The rearrangement joins TRBV7-9 to TRBJ2-7, with 9 bases matching TRBD1. CDR3 length: 15 amino acids. V was pared by 1 base and J by 2 bases, with 3 bases of the junction left unmatched. Germline V gene sequence: CDR1 SEHNR, CDR2 FQNEAQ (reference sequence).

The V and J genes are TRBV27 and TRBJ1-3; TRBD1 matches at 10 bases. J was trimmed by 3 bases and V by 4 bases; bases with no gene match: 6. The CDR3 runs to 16 residues. Germline V gene sequence: CDR1 MNHEY, CDR2 SMNVEV (reference sequence). In DNA, the CDR3 is TGTGCCAGCAGTTCCAGACAGGGGGCACTTGGAAACACCATATATTTT. Residues: CASSSRQGALGNTIYF.

The chain carries TRBV19 and TRBJ2-3; 11 bases are a match to TRBD2. This CDR3 has 15 residues. J gave up 4 bases and V 2 bases, and 2 bases lay outside the gene matches. Germline CDR1 reads LNHDA; CDR2 reads SQIVND (reference sequence). In DNA, the CDR3 is TGTGCCAGTAGTATAAAGACTAGCGGGGCAGATACGCAGTATTTT. It codes for CASSIKTSGADTQYF.

The chain carries TRBV6-5 and TRBJ2-7, with 14 bases aligning to TRBD2. V dropped 7 bases and J dropped 5; count of bases not matched to a gene: 7. This CDR3 spans 15 amino acids. In germline, CDR1 is MNHEY, CDR2 SVGAGI. DNA for the CDR3: TGTGCCAGCACCTGGGGACTAGCGGGAGTCAACGAGCAGTACTTC. Protein sequence: CASTWGLAGVNEQYF.

This CDR3 reads CASSPTGGYYGYTF. CDR3 nucleotides: TGTGCCAGCAGCCCGACAGGGGGATACTATGGCTACACCTTC. The chain links TRBV5-6 to TRBJ1-2; 9 nucleotides match TRBD1. The CDR3 consists of 14 residues. Trimming removed 4 bases from V and 3 bases from J; junction bases left unmatched: 4. Germline lookup yields CDR1 SGHDT and CDR2 YYEEEE.

The V and J genes are TRBV7-2 and TRBJ2-3; TRBD2 agrees at 7 bases. The CDR3 is 15 residues long. CDR1 is SGHTA and CDR2 is FQGNSA in the germline V gene. Losses at the gene ends were 10 bases for V and 4 bases for J; bases not matched to a gene: 14. For the CDR3, the DNA is TGTGCCACCCTGATAAGGGGAGGGCCCCCAGATACGCAGTATTTT. Translating gives CATLIRGGPPDTQYF. Complete variable domain (other parts from reference TRBV7-2 and TRBJ2-3): GAGVSQSPSNKVTEKGKDVELRCDPISGHTALYWYRQSLGQGLEFLIYFQGNSAPDKSGLPSDRFSAERTGGSVSTLTIQRTQQEDSAVYLCATLIRGGPPDTQYFGPGTRLTVL.

The chain has TRBV10-3 and TRBJ2-2; D might be TRBD1 (5 bases). Looked up from germline, CDR1 is ENHRY and CDR2 is SYGVKD. The CDR3 is 13 amino acids. Trimming cost V 7 bases and J 2 bases, with 8 bases left between them. The CDR3 bases are TGTGCCATCACCGACAGAAACACCGGGGAGCTGTTTTTT. Its translation is CAITDRNTGELFF.

The chain carries TRBV7-2 and TRBJ1-2; D possibly corresponds to TRBD1 (5 bases). CDR1 and CDR2 (germline): SGHTA, FQGNSA. Trimming shortened V by 7 bases and J by 0 bases, and 12 bases separated the two germline ends. This CDR3 has 14 residues. Written as DNA, the CDR3 is TGTGCCAGCAACCCCAGACAGTCTAACTATGGCTACACCTTC. Residues: CASNPRQSNYGYTF.

For the CDR3, the DNA is TGTGCCTGGAGTACACCGGGACAGGGGTTAAACACCATATATTTT. Amino acid sequence: CAWSTPGQGLNTIYF. The chain joins TRBV30 to TRBJ1-3; 10 positions agree with TRBD1. The CDR3 is 15 amino acids. The germline gives CDR1 GTSNPN, CDR2 SVGIG (reference sequence). V was pared by 2 bases and J by 6 bases, with 7 bases of the junction left unmatched.

The V and J genes are TRBV7-2 and TRBJ2-7; 7 nucleotides line up with TRBD2. Germline CDR1 SGHTA, CDR2 FQGNSA. V shed 7 bases and J 5 bases; nucleotides not matched to a gene: 11. The CDR3 consists of 14 residues. CDR3: CASNPGGSYHEQYF. The CDR3 nucleotides read TGTGCCAGCAACCCCGGCGGGAGTTACCACGAGCAGTACTTC.

The chain combines TRBV27 with TRBJ2-2, with 12 bases lining up with TRBD2. CDR3 length: 18 residues. Germline trimming cut 5 bases from V and 1 base from J; bases unmatched to any gene: 8. Germline V gene lookup returns CDR1 MNHEY and CDR2 SMNVEV (reference sequence). The CDR3 DNA sequence: TGTGCCAGCAGTCTCAGACTAGCGGGAGCGCTGAACACCGGGGAGCTGTTTTTT. Its protein product is CASSLRLAGALNTGELFF.

The chain joins TRBV29-1 to TRBJ2-7; 15 positions agree with TRBD2. V was clipped by 4 bases and J by 2 bases; unmatched bases: 6. CDR3 length: 16 residues. Germline CDR1 reads SQVTM; CDR2 reads ANQGSEA. The CDR3 DNA reads TGCAGCGTTGGAGGACTAGCGGGAGGGCGACCCTACGAGCAGTACTTC. This gives the protein CSVGGLAGGRPYEQYF.

In its sample, this clone ranks as medium-sized. The chain is built from TRBV4-1 and TRBJ1-1; TRBD1 matches at 12 bases. There are 20 residues in the CDR3. The V gene end was trimmed by 4 bases and the J gene end by 2 bases; junction bases not matched to a gene: 17. From germline, CDR1 is MGHRA and CDR2 YSYEKL. The CDR3 DNA reads TGCGCCAGCAGCCCGAGAGCCGGGACAGGGGGCGCATTTTTTAACACTGAAGCTTTCTTT. Protein sequence: CASSPRAGTGGAFFNTEAFF.

About this clone itself: A junction boundary mismatches the germline segment, possibly from a read error. This chain uses TRBV30 with TRBJ1-1; TRBD1 agrees at 7 bases. This CDR3 has 13 amino acids. Germline V CDR1 and CDR2: GTSNPN, SVGIG (reference sequence). The CDR3 sequence is CAWKIQGNPEAFF. Written as DNA, the CDR3 is TGTGCCTGGAAGATACAGGGGAACCCTGAAGCTTTCTTT.

J is TRBJ1-1 and V is TRBV7-9; no reliable D call. Trimming pared 3 bases from V and 1 base from J, leaving 9 bases between. The CDR3 covers 14 residues. Germline CDR1 is SEHNR and CDR2 is FQNEAQ (reference sequence). The CDR3 coding sequence is TGTGCCAGCAGCTTGGGCGCGGGGAACACTGAAGCTTTCTTT. Protein sequence: CASSLGAGNTEAFF.

The chain employs TRBV7-2 and TRBJ2-5; 13 positions match TRBD2. Per germline, CDR1 SGHTA and CDR2 FQGNSA. V gave up 5 bases and J gave up 1 base; unmatched junction bases: 1. The CDR3 is 15 residues long. CDR3 in DNA: TGTGCCAGCAGCCGACTAGCGGGGGGCCAAGAGACCCAGTACTTC. This sequence encodes CASSRLAGGQETQYF.

This chain uses TRBV11-2 with TRBJ1-2; 7 bases align to TRBD1. Per the germline V gene, CDR1 is SGHAT and CDR2 is FQNNGV. J gave up 7 bases and V 5 bases, and 10 bases lay outside the gene matches. This CDR3 region has 14 residues. For the CDR3, the DNA is TGTGCCAGCAGCCAGGGGGGAACGCAGGGTGGCTACACCTTC. Amino acids: CASSQGGTQGGYTF. The full variable domain, completed using reference TRBV11-2 and TRBJ1-2, is EAGVAQSPRYKIIEKRQSVAFWCNPISGHATLYWYQQILGQGPKLLIQFQNNGVVDDSQLPKDRFSAERLKGVDSTLKIQPAKLEDSAVYLCASSQGGTQGGYTFGSGTRLTVV.

This chain uses TRBV7-2 with TRBJ2-7, with 7 bases identical to TRBD1. CDR1 and CDR2 from the germline V gene are SGHTA and FQGNSA. This CDR3 comprises 14 residues. Trimming removed 2 bases from V and 6 bases from J; junction bases left unmatched: 7. The CDR3 DNA follows: TGTGCCAGCAGCTTAATCCCCCCAGGGGGCGAGCAGTACTTC. It yields the protein CASSLIPPGGEQYF. The full variable domain, in which reference TRBV7-2 and TRBJ2-7 provide the parts outside the CDR3, is GAGVSQSPSNKVTEKGKDVELRCDPISGHTALYWYRQSLGQGLEFLIYFQGNSAPDKSGLPSDRFSAERTGGSVSTLTIQRTQQEDSAVYLCASSLIPPGGEQYFGPGTRLTVT.

V gene TRBV19 combines with J gene TRBJ2-2; D is perhaps TRBD1 (5 bases). CDR3 length equals 15 residues. The V gene lost 3 bases and the J gene lost 0 bases, with 8 bases spanning the gap. From germline, CDR1 is LNHDA and CDR2 SQIVND (reference sequence). This CDR3 reads CASSIQGANTGELFF. CDR3 nucleotide sequence: TGTGCCAGTAGTATTCAGGGCGCGAACACCGGGGAGCTGTTTTTT.

The chain combines TRBV6-5 with TRBJ2-7, with TRBD1 identical over 7 bases. The CDR3 length is 16 residues. The germline V gene has CDR1 MNHEY and CDR2 SVGAGI. V was pared by 0 bases and J by 6 bases, with 11 bases of the junction left unmatched. The CDR3 DNA reads TGTGCCAGCAGTTACTCGTCGGCAGGGGGTGAACCCGAGCAGTACTTC. Translated, it gives CASSYSSAGGEPEQYF.

The rearrangement links TRBV5-4 to TRBJ1-2; the D gene is possibly TRBD1 (6 bases). The V gene's germline CDR1 is SGHNT and CDR2 YYREEE (reference sequence). The CDR3 runs to 13 residues. V lost 2 bases and J lost 5, with 10 bases in between. The CDR3 reads CASSFSGQYGYTF. CDR3 in DNA: TGTGCCAGCAGCTTTAGTGGACAGTATGGCTACACCTTC.

The chain joins TRBV14 to TRBJ2-3, with TRBD2 identical over 10 bases. J lost 3 bases, V lost 1 base, and 7 bases had no gene match. The CDR3 is 17 amino acids. The germline V gene encodes CDR1 SGHDN and CDR2 FVKESK. The CDR3 is CASSQGGGTSATDTQYF. The CDR3 DNA follows: TGTGCCAGCAGCCAAGGAGGAGGGACTAGCGCAACAGATACGCAGTATTTT.

The V and J genes are TRBV7-8 and TRBJ2-7; D ambiguous. V lost 1 base and J 4 bases, leaving 5 bases between the germline ends. In germline, CDR1 is SGHVS, CDR2 FQNEAQ. The CDR3 spans 12 residues. The CDR3 DNA follows: TGTGCCAGCAGCTTAGGCGCGTACGAGCAGTACTTC. Translating it yields CASSLGAYEQYF.

The chain couples TRBV30 to TRBJ1-1; the match to TRBD1 covers 10 bases. V lost 5 bases, J lost 3 bases, and 12 bases stayed unmatched. The CDR3 loop spans 16 amino acids. The germline gives CDR1 GTSNPN, CDR2 SVGIG (reference sequence). This CDR3 is CAWGDRGRSLDTEAFF. CDR3 nucleotides: TGTGCCTGGGGTGACAGGGGGCGAAGTTTGGACACTGAAGCTTTCTTT.